These 18 T cell receptor beta chains were all obtained from the same sample, sequenced in a study of identical twins. MiXCR, run by TCRdb on the 5' RACE reads, gives a single entry per CDR3 protein. The sample includes approximately 630,000 distinct CDR3 sequences, 7% to 7.5% of them seen just once. A further study also used this sample, focusing on yellow fever vaccine responses in identical twins.

Sequencing was done on a sample of PBMCs. Receptors originate from a woman aged 18 to 35 in good health.

The rearrangement joins TRBV20-1 to TRBJ1-1, with no clear D. Trimming cost V 2 bases and J 8 bases, with 18 bases left between them. Per germline, CDR1 DFQATT and CDR2 SNEGSKA (reference sequence). The CDR3 runs 14 residues. The DNA for the CDR3 is TGCAGTGCTAGACCGGAGGATCGGTTGAGAGAAGCTTTCTTT. As protein: CSARPEDRLREAFF.

This clonotype was recorded many times. CDR3 loop: CASSFVSGEAFF. The CDR3 DNA sequence: TGCGCCAGCAGCTTCGTTTCCGGGGAAGCTTTCTTT. The V and J genes are TRBV5-1 and TRBJ1-1; D unresolved. Deletions cut 2 bases from V and 8 bases from J, with 10 bases between. CDR1 and CDR2 from the germline V gene are SGHRS and YFSETQ. CDR3 length: 12 amino acids.

The CDR3, as DNA: TGCAGCGTTGAACTAGCGGGGACCTACGAGCAGTACTTC. Encoded protein: CSVELAGTYEQYF. The chain couples TRBV29-1 to TRBJ2-7; 9 bases are a match to TRBD2. Looked up from germline, CDR1 is SQVTM and CDR2 is ANQGSEA. This CDR3 has 13 residues. Trimming removed 2 bases from V and 2 bases from J; junction bases left unmatched: 1.

This clonotype has at least ten counts. The V and J genes are TRBV5-1 and TRBJ1-5, with TRBD1 matching over 10 bases. From germline, CDR1 is SGHRS and CDR2 YFSETQ. V shed 3 bases, J shed 8 bases, and the junction held 5 bases outside the gene matches. The CDR3 has 14 residues. The CDR3 here is CASSWGTGEKPQHF. In nucleotides, the CDR3 is TGCGCCAGCAGCTGGGGGACAGGGGAAAAGCCCCAGCATTTT.

This clonotype was picked up a small number of times. The chain joins TRBV5-1 to TRBJ2-2; 7 nucleotides agree with TRBD2. The CDR3 spans 17 residues. V trimming: 7 bases; J trimming: 3 bases; junction bases outside the gene matches: 15. Germline V gives CDR1 SGHRS, CDR2 YFSETQ. The CDR3 is CASYLGRGATDTGELFF. As DNA, the CDR3 is TGCGCCAGCTATCTTGGGAGGGGAGCGACGGACACCGGGGAGCTGTTTTTT.

This chain connects TRBV20-1 to TRBJ1-2; 9 bases map to TRBD1. Germline trimming cut 0 bases from V and 6 bases from J; bases unmatched to any gene: 2. Germline V lookup: CDR1 DFQATT, CDR2 SNEGSKA (reference sequence). The CDR3 length is 13 residues. The CDR3 DNA reads as TGCAGTGCTAGAGAGGGACAGGGACATGGCTACACCTTC. Its translation: CSAREGQGHGYTF.

This clonotype has a handful of counts. V gene TRBV7-9 combines with J gene TRBJ2-3; D tentatively reads TRBD1 or TRBD2 (5 bases each). V lost 1 base to trimming and J lost 2 bases, with 13 bases between them. Germline CDR1 SEHNR, CDR2 FQNEAQ (reference sequence). The CDR3 is made up of 16 amino acids. The CDR3 DNA is TGTGCCAGCAGCTTAGGTGGGGGTAGGCTCACAGATACGCAGTATTTT. Translating gives CASSLGGGRLTDTQYF.

This sequence joins TRBV7-6 and TRBJ2-1; D is possibly TRBD1 (6 bases). Germline V gene sequence: CDR1 SGHVS, CDR2 FNYEAQ. V lost 2 bases, J lost 8 bases, and 10 bases lay in between. The CDR3 totals 13 residues. This CDR3 reads CASSLYDRHEQFF. The CDR3 DNA reads TGTGCCAGCAGCTTATACGACAGGCATGAGCAGTTCTTC.

This clonotype was counted only a few times. This sequence joins TRBV12-3 or TRBV12-4 and TRBJ2-2, with D uncertain. The ends were cut back, 5 bases at V and 2 bases at J, with 15 bases in the middle. This CDR3 has 16 residues. DNA for the CDR3: TGTGCCAGCAGTCCCGGTTTCAACTCCAACACCGGGGAGCTGTTTTTT. As protein: CASSPGFNSNTGELFF.

The J gene is TRBJ1-1, the V gene TRBV20-1; D call uncertain. Per germline, CDR1 DFQATT and CDR2 SNEGSKA (reference sequence). The V gene lost 0 bases and the J gene lost 1 base, with 6 bases spanning the gap. The length of the CDR3 is 13 residues. CDR3: CSARDRKNTEAFF. The CDR3 DNA reads TGCAGTGCTAGAGATAGAAAGAACACTGAAGCTTTCTTT.

The gene calls are TRBV2 and TRBJ2-7; TRBD1 matches at 10 bases. CDR3 length equals 14 residues. The V and J ends lost 8 bases and 2 bases, in that order; junction bases with no gene match: 6. The germline CDR1 and CDR2 sequences are SNHLY and FYNNEI. This chain's CDR3 is CASGGQGRPYEQYF. The CDR3 DNA reads as TGTGCCAGCGGGGGACAGGGGCGCCCCTACGAGCAGTACTTC.

This clonotype was seen a handful of times. This chain connects TRBV28 to TRBJ2-7; 7 bases are shared with TRBD1. Germline CDR1 is MDHEN and CDR2 is SYDVKM. This CDR3 spans 13 amino acids. The junction had 5 bases not matched to a gene; V was cut back by 8 bases and J by 1 base. DNA for the CDR3: TGTGCCAGCGGACCGGGACAGTCCTACGAGCAGTACGTC. This encodes CASGPGQSYEQYV.

This clonotype was observed a handful of times. The DNA for the CDR3 is TGTGCCTCCCAAGGGGGGGCTCGGGAAAAACTGTTTTTT. Amino acids: CASQGGAREKLFF. V is TRBV12-3 or TRBV12-4 and J is TRBJ1-4; possible D gene TRBD1, 6 bases. This CDR3 contains 13 residues. Trimming shortened V by 11 bases and J by 8 bases, and 18 bases separated the two germline ends.

Regarding this clonotype: A much larger clone lies a single base off, so this may be a read error. The rearrangement uses TRBV11-2 and TRBJ2-7; 7 nucleotides align to TRBD1. V shed 6 bases, J shed 0 bases, and the junction held 5 bases outside the gene matches. CDR3 length equals 14 residues. Germline V gene sequence: CDR1 SGHAT, CDR2 FQNNGV. CDR3 DNA: TGTGCCAGCAGTCCCCGACAGGGCTCCTACGAGCAGTACGTC. Amino acid sequence: CASSPRQGSYEQYV.

This clonotype was detected many times. The V call is TRBV27, the J call TRBJ2-7, with TRBD2 identical over 8 bases. The CDR3 sequence is 15 residues long. Germline V gives CDR1 MNHEY, CDR2 SMNVEV (reference sequence). Trimming removed 3 bases from V and 3 bases from J; junction bases left unmatched: 7. CDR3 DNA: TGTGCCAGCAGTTTGGGTTGGGGACTAGGCTACGAGCAGTACTTC. Its translation: CASSLGWGLGYEQYF.

This chain connects TRBV4-1 to TRBJ2-7; tentatively, D is TRBD2 (6 bases). Germline V gene sequence: CDR1 MGHRA, CDR2 YSYEKL. Trimming took off 0 bases at V and 10 bases at J, with 13 bases between the two ends. This CDR3 region has 13 residues. The DNA of the CDR3 is TGCGCCAGCAGCCAAGATGGACGGGACTCTCAGTACTTC. Its translation is CASSQDGRDSQYF.

The rearrangement joins TRBV10-3 to TRBJ2-7; 8 bases align to TRBD1. CDR3 length equals 12 residues. Germline values: CDR1 ENHRY, CDR2 SYGVKD. The V and J ends lost 6 bases and 6 bases, in that order; junction bases with no gene match: 4. The CDR3 DNA reads TGTGCCATCAGCGGGACAGGTGTCGAGCAGTACGTC. Its protein product is CAISGTGVEQYV.

The chain is built from TRBV5-6 and TRBJ2-5; D may be TRBD2 (5 bases). Germline V gives CDR1 SGHDT, CDR2 YYEEEE. CDR3 length equals 16 residues. Trimming removed 0 bases at V and 0 bases at J, with 12 bases between. CDR3 sequence reads: CASSLEGLQYQETQYF. For the CDR3, the DNA is TGTGCCAGCAGCTTGGAAGGACTCCAGTACCAAGAGACCCAGTACTTC.